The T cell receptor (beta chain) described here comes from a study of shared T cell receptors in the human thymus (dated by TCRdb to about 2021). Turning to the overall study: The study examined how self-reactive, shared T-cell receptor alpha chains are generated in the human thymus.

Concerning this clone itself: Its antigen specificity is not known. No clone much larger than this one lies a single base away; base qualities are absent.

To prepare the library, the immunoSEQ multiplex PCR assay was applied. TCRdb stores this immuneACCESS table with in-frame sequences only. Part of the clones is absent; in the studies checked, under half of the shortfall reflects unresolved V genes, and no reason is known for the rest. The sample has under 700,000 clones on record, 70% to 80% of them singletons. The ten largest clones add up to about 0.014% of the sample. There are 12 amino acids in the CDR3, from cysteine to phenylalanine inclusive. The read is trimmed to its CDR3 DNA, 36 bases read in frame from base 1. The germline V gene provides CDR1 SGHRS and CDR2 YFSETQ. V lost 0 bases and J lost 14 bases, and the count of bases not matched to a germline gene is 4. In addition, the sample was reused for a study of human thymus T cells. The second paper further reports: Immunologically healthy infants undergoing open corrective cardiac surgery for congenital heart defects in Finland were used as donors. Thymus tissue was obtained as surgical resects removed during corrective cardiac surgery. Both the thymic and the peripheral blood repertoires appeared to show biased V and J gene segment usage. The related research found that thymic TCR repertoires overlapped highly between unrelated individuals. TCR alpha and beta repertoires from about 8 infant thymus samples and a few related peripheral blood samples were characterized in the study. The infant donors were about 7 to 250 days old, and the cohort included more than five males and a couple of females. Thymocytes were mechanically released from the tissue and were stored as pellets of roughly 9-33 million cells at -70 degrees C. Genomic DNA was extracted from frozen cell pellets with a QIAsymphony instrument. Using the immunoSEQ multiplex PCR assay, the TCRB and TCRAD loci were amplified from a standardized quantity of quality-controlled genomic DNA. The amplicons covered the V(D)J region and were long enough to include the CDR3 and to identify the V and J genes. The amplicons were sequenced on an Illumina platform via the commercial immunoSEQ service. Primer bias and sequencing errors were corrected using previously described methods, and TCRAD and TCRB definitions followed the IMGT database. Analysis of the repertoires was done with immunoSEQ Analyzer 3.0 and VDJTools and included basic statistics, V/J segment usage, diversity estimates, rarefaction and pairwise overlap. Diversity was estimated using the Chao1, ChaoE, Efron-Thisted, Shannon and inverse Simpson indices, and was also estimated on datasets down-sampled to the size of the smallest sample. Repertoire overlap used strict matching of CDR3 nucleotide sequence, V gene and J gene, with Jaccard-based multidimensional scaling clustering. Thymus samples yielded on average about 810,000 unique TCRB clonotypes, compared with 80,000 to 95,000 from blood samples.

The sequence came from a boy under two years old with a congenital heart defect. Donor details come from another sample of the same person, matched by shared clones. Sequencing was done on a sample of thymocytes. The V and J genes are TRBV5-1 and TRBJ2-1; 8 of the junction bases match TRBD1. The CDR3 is CASSLGGQAKFF. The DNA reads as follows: TGCGCCAGCAGCTTGGGGGGACAGGCCAAGTTCTTC.